The T cell receptor (beta chain) under discussion was sequenced for a study of blood T cell repertoires in COVID-19. Study details: Samples came from the United States, Italy and Spain, spanning acute and convalescent COVID-19. T cells, B-cell-depleted T cells, or PBMCs supplied cDNA or gDNA.

Original data processing: Researchers report that nucleated cell counts were estimated from reference gene primer amplification. The data were produced by immunoSEQ multiplex PCR, yet TCRdb's version contains in-frame clones alone and is incomplete. D and trimming come from the DNA, and the V and J calls and clone size come from that table. This table has a few hundred thousand clones, roughly 87% appearing once. V was trimmed by 4 bases and J by 3 bases, leaving 12 bases between them. The length of the CDR3 is 14 residues. The germline V gene has CDR1 SGHDN and CDR2 FVKESK. The gene calls are TRBV14 and TRBJ1-2, with unresolved D. The clonotype was recovered from a woman aged 45 to 65 who had recovered from COVID-19. Sequencing was done on a sample of PBMCs or T cells enriched from blood (not recorded which). In DNA, the CDR3 is TGTGCCAGCAGCCCGATAGGCGCGGACTATGGCTACACCTTC. This encodes CASSPIGADYGYTF.